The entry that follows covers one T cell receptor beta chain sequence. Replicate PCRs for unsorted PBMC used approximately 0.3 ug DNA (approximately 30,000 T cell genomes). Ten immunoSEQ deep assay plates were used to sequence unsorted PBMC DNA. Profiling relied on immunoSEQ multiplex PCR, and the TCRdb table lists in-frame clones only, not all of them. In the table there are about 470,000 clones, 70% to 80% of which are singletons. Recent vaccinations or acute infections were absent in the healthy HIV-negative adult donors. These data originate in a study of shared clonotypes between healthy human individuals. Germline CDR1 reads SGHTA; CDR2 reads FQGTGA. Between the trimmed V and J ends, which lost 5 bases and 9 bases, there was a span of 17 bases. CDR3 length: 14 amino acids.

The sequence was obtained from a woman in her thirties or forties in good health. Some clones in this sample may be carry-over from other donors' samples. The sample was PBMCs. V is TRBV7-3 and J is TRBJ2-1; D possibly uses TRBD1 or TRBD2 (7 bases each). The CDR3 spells CASSSGTATVEQFF. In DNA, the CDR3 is TGTGCCAGCAGCAGCGGGACAGCCACGGTTGAGCAGTTCTTC.